The TCR beta chain described here comes from a study of OX40 agonist ivuxolimab in advanced cancers. In terms of the full investigation: Ivuxolimab, which targeted the costimulatory receptor OX40 (CD134), was an agonistic, fully human IgG2 monoclonal antibody. Intravenous ivuxolimab was administered to patients every 2 weeks at six dose levels: 0.01, 0.1, 0.3, 1.5, 3 and 10 mg/kg. Of the roughly 51 patients in dose escalation, about 19 had hepatocellular carcinoma, around 15 had melanoma, 9 had renal cell carcinoma and 9 had head and neck cancer. A male proportion of roughly 85% and a mean age of approximately 62 years, ranging from about 20 to 85, were recorded for the dose-escalation cohort. Patients were allowed to have had prior anti-PD-1, anti-PD-L1 or anti-CTLA-4 therapy, and around 40% of the dose-escalation patients had previously received checkpoint inhibitors. Partial responses occurred in three dose-escalation patients: two with cutaneous melanoma and one with hepatocellular carcinoma. The purpose of peripheral TCRbeta sequencing was to test whether ivuxolimab changed TCR sequence diversity and led to clonal T-cell expansion. The paper reports the monotherapy dose-escalation portion (N of about 50 patients) of the phase I ivuxolimab trial.

Here is what the overall study found, with its caveats: In the 0.1-3.0 mg/kg groups, partial responders were among the patients with the lowest normalized peripheral clonal expansion, particularly in CD8+ T cells. After ivuxolimab, CD8+ T cells had more expanded clones than CD4+ T cells on average. Which antigens the clonally expanded peripheral T cells were specific for was not determined. Low levels of normalized T-cell clonal expansion were also seen in some nonresponding patients. Clonal expansion of both CD4+ and CD8+ blood T cells was observed from baseline to week 6 at doses 0.1 to 3.0 mg/kg.

Genomic DNA was extracted from sorted cells for sequencing of the TCRbeta CDR3 region. TCRbeta CDR3 regions were sequenced using the immunoSEQ Assay. TCRdb limited this immuneACCESS table to in-frame rearrangements with V and J called. A share of clones is missing; checked studies link under half to unresolved V genes, and the rest is unexplained. The sample contains over 60,000 clones, about nine tenths of them found a single time. The top ten clonotypes cover around 4.1% of the sample. The trial excluded patients who had a history of autoimmune disease or were on systemic immunosuppression. Peripheral blood for TCR sequencing was collected from all dose cohorts at baseline, on cycle 4 day 1, and on cycle 7 day 1. The samples were drawn from a first-in-human, open-label, multicenter phase I dose-escalation trial of ivuxolimab. Adults with locally advanced or metastatic head and neck squamous cell, hepatocellular, melanoma or renal cell carcinoma were enrolled in the trial. Before TCR sequencing, CD4+ T cells and CD8+ T cells from peripheral blood were sorted into separate populations.

Comment on this clone: The target of this receptor is not known. Base qualities were left out, and no much larger clone turns up one base away. The same CDR3 is also encoded by other DNA sequences in this sample.

From cysteine to phenylalanine, the CDR3 is 15 amino acids long. Solely the CDR3 DNA is kept, with 45 bases framed from the first base. The germline V end is reduced by 6 bases and the J end by 0 bases; junction bases left unmatched: 6. Via the germline V gene, CDR1 is SGHTA and CDR2 FQGNSA. The chain was built from TRBV7-2 and TRBJ2-7; TRBD1 lines up with 9 middle nucleotides. This receptor was identified in an adult with an advanced solid tumor such as melanoma, head and neck, liver or kidney cancer. This specimen was CD4+ or CD8+ T cells sorted from blood, taken in a trial of the OX40 agonist ivuxolimab. At the DNA level, the sequence is TGTGCCAGCAGTACGGGACAGGGCGTCTCCTACGAGCAGTACTTC. The translation is CASSTGQGVSYEQYF.